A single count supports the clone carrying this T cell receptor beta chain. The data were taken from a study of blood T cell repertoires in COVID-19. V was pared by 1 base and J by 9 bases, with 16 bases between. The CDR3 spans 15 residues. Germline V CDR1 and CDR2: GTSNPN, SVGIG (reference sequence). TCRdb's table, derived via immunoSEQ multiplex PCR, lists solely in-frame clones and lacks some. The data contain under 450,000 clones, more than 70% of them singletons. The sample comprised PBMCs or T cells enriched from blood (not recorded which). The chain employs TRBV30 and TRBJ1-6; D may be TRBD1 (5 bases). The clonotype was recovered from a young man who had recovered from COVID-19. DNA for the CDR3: TGTGCCTGGAGTGAGGGGCTGGTGCTTCCTTCACCCCTCCACTTT. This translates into CAWSEGLVLPSPLHF.